This record concerns one T cell receptor (beta chain) sequence. The sample is drawn from a study of T cells in Graves' hyperthyroidism and ophthalmopathy. Subjects aged 18 to 65 presented with newly diagnosed hyperthyroidism of less than 2 months' duration. This CDR3 is 13 amino acids long. With 6 bases clipped from V and 7 bases from J, the junction kept 9 bases outside the gene matches. The V gene's germline CDR1 is DFQATT and CDR2 SNEGSKA (reference sequence). The source material, RNA transcripts, was used to amplify TCR beta CDR3 regions. First-round RT-PCR with HTBI primers amplified the TCR CDR3 region. Each CDR3 protein gets one entry after TCRdb re-called the multiplex PCR reads with MiXCR. The sample comprises a few hundred thousand distinct CDR3 sequences, more than 20% of which are singletons, and less than 30% rests with the top ten.

The receptor was derived from a young man with Graves' hyperthyroidism. This chain joins TRBV20-1 and TRBJ2-4; TRBD2 aligns across 7 bases. Sample: blood. The CDR3 DNA is TGCAGTGCCCTTTCTTACGGGGGGAACATTCAGTACTTC. Translating it yields CSALSYGGNIQYF.